This T cell receptor beta chain emerged from a study of T cells in localized non-small cell lung cancer. Assay: immunoSEQ multiplex PCR; the TCRdb copy retains only in-frame clones and omits some. This sample carries under 40,000 clones, over 70% of them seen once, and the ten largest clones take about 18%. Points on this clone: What it binds is unknown.

Points from the study as a whole: Heterogeneity within the tumor remains possible, as just one region underwent sequencing.

This sequence was found in a male donor older than 55 with stage III squamous cell lung carcinoma. The sequencing here drew on peripheral blood, taken before any cancer treatment.

The CDR3, as DNA: TGTGCCAGCAGCTTGGTGCGGGGAGCCTCGTCCTACGAGCAGTACTTC. Translation gives CASSLVRGASSYEQYF. The J gene is TRBJ2-7, the V gene TRBV5-6; D might be TRBD2 (6 bases). V lost 0 bases to trimming and J lost 1 base, with 14 bases between them. The germline CDR1 and CDR2 sequences are SGHDT and YYEEEE. The CDR3 runs to 16 residues.